This is a list of T cell receptor beta chains from one sample in a study of blood T cell repertoires in COVID-19. Some clones are missing from TCRdb's copy, which holds only in-frame ones; the method was immunoSEQ multiplex PCR. The profile covers 100,000 to 150,000 clones, with around 81% appearing a single time and roughly 8.1% taken by the ten largest. The specimen was peripheral blood. All receptors come from a woman aged 55 to 70 with active or convalescent COVID-19. Both conserved end residues are part of each CDR3. D genes are given only for firm matches. The size entry is marked missing in some rows and otherwise reads once, few, many or a size class.

d_gene: -; j_gene: TRBJ1-6; abundance: few; v_gene: TRBV5-1; CDR3aa: CASSLAGTLNSPLHF; CDR3nt: TGCGCCAGCAGCTTGGCGGGGACACTTAATTCACCCCTCCACTTT
d_gene: TRBD1; j_gene: TRBJ1-6; abundance: few; v_gene: TRBV18; CDR3aa: CASFATGNNSPLHF; CDR3nt: TGTGCCAGCTTCGCGACAGGGAATAATTCACCCCTCCACTTT
d_gene: TRBD1; j_gene: TRBJ1-4; abundance: -; v_gene: TRBV5-1; CDR3aa: CASSSQGAGVSTNEKLFF; CDR3nt: TGCGCCAGCAGTTCTCAGGGGGCAGGGGTTTCCACTAATGAAAAACTGTTTTTT
d_gene: -; j_gene: TRBJ2-7; abundance: -; v_gene: TRBV7-9; CDR3aa: CASSPRVPASYEQYF; CDR3nt: TGTGCCAGCAGTCCCAGGGTCCCCGCTTCCTACGAGCAGTACTTC
d_gene: TRBD1; j_gene: TRBJ1-4; abundance: few; v_gene: TRBV4-1; CDR3aa: CASSPSGGSNEKLFF; CDR3nt: TGCGCCAGCAGCCCCTCAGGGGGATCTAATGAAAAACTGTTTTTT
d_gene: -; j_gene: TRBJ2-1; abundance: -; v_gene: TRBV19; CDR3aa: CASSIGARRGPSYNEQFF; CDR3nt: TGTGCCAGTAGTATAGGCGCGCGGCGGGGCCCATCCTACAATGAGCAGTTCTTC
d_gene: TRBD1; j_gene: TRBJ1-4; abundance: few; v_gene: TRBV5-1; CDR3aa: CASSLGQGLEKLFF; CDR3nt: TGCGCCAGCAGCTTGGGACAGGGGTTGGAAAAACTGTTTTTT
d_gene: TRBD1; j_gene: TRBJ1-4; abundance: -; v_gene: TRBV28; CDR3aa: CASSFDPLSGDSRVIGVKLFF; CDR3nt: TGTGCCAGCAGTTTCGATCCCCTCTCCGGGGACAGCCGTGTTATAGGCGTAAAACTGTTTTTT
d_gene: -; j_gene: TRBJ1-3; abundance: few; v_gene: TRBV30; CDR3aa: CAWSVGGVGGNTIYF; CDR3nt: TGTGCCTGGAGTGTAGGAGGGGTTGGAGGAAACACCATATATTTT
d_gene: TRBD1; j_gene: TRBJ2-7; abundance: -; v_gene: TRBV19; CDR3aa: CASSLPGQGATYEQYF; CDR3nt: TGTGCCAGTAGTCTGCCGGGACAGGGGGCGACCTACGAGCAGTACTTC
d_gene: TRBD1; j_gene: TRBJ2-3; abundance: -; v_gene: TRBV28; CDR3aa: CASSLWGQGTDTQYF; CDR3nt: TGTGCCAGCAGTTTATGGGGACAGGGCACAGATACGCAGTATTTT
d_gene: -; j_gene: TRBJ2-5; abundance: -; v_gene: TRBV5-4; CDR3aa: CASSIAAAQETQYF; CDR3nt: TGTGCCAGCAGCATAGCGGCGGCCCAGGAGACCCAGTACTTC
d_gene: -; j_gene: TRBJ1-4; abundance: -; v_gene: TRBV28; CDR3aa: CASGGPRSVFF; CDR3nt: TGTGCCAGCGGAGGGCCCCGCTCAGTGTTTTTT
d_gene: TRBD1; j_gene: TRBJ1-1; abundance: once; v_gene: TRBV29-1; CDR3aa: CSVAQQGARTEAFF; CDR3nt: TGCAGCGTTGCACAACAGGGGGCTAGAACTGAAGCTTTCTTT
d_gene: TRBD2; j_gene: TRBJ2-3; abundance: -; v_gene: TRBV4-1; CDR3aa: CASSQDRLAGVTDTQYF; CDR3nt: TGCGCCAGCAGCCAAGATCGGCTAGCGGGGGTCACAGATACGCAGTATTTT
d_gene: -; j_gene: TRBJ2-2; abundance: once; v_gene: TRBV18; CDR3aa: CASSLQQGSNTGELFF; CDR3nt: TGTGCCAGCTCACTTCAACAGGGATCGAACACCGGGGAGCTGTTTTTT
d_gene: -; j_gene: TRBJ1-2; abundance: -; v_gene: TRBV24-1; CDR3aa: CATSSKQGYDYGYTF; CDR3nt: TGTGCCACCAGTAGTAAGCAGGGCTACGACTATGGCTACACCTTC
d_gene: TRBD1; j_gene: TRBJ1-3; abundance: -; v_gene: TRBV7-2; CDR3aa: CASSLEGTGFSGNTIYF; CDR3nt: TGTGCCAGCAGCTTAGAAGGGACAGGCTTCTCTGGAAACACCATATATTTT
d_gene: -; j_gene: TRBJ1-2; abundance: -; v_gene: TRBV7-9; CDR3aa: CASSQRGEGYGYTF; CDR3nt: TGTGCCAGCAGCCAGAGGGGGGAGGGCTATGGCTACACCTTC
d_gene: -; j_gene: TRBJ1-4; abundance: -; v_gene: TRBV4-3; CDR3aa: CASSQDRGLTNEKLFF; CDR3nt: TGCGCCAGCAGCCAAGATCGGGGACTCACTAATGAAAAACTGTTTTTT
d_gene: -; j_gene: TRBJ2-6; abundance: few; v_gene: TRBV27; CDR3aa: CASSLHRAGANVLTF; CDR3nt: TGTGCCAGCAGTCTCCACAGGGCTGGGGCCAACGTCCTGACTTTC
d_gene: TRBD1; j_gene: TRBJ2-6; abundance: -; v_gene: TRBV28; CDR3aa: CASSSHRGQGGANVLTF; CDR3nt: TGTGCCAGCAGTTCTCACAGGGGGCAAGGTGGGGCCAACGTCCTGACTTTC
d_gene: TRBD1; j_gene: TRBJ1-5; abundance: -; v_gene: TRBV4-2; CDR3aa: CASSQGQEYSNQPQHF; CDR3nt: TGTGCCAGCAGCCAGGGACAGGAATATAGCAATCAGCCCCAGCATTTT
d_gene: TRBD1; j_gene: TRBJ2-5; abundance: -; v_gene: TRBV27; CDR3aa: CASSLVTGGGLGTQYF; CDR3nt: TGTGCCAGCAGTCTAGTGACAGGGGGCGGCCTGGGGACCCAGTACTTC
d_gene: -; j_gene: TRBJ2-2; abundance: -; v_gene: TRBV2; CDR3aa: CASSEWHGELFF; CDR3nt: TGTGCCAGCAGTGAATGGCACGGGGAGCTGTTTTTT
d_gene: TRBD2; j_gene: TRBJ2-7; abundance: few; v_gene: TRBV11-3; CDR3aa: CASSLGGLGKQYF; CDR3nt: TGTGCCAGCAGCTTAGGAGGACTAGGAAAGCAGTACTTC
d_gene: TRBD1; j_gene: TRBJ2-5; abundance: -; v_gene: TRBV6-5; CDR3aa: CASSKTGMETQYF; CDR3nt: TGTGCCAGCAGCAAGACAGGGATGGAGACCCAGTACTTC
d_gene: -; j_gene: TRBJ2-5; abundance: -; v_gene: TRBV19; CDR3aa: CASSIGGETQYF; CDR3nt: TGTGCCAGTAGTATAGGAGGAGAGACCCAGTACTTC
d_gene: -; j_gene: TRBJ1-1; abundance: -; v_gene: TRBV10-3; CDR3aa: CAISPLANTEAFF; CDR3nt: TGTGCCATCAGCCCCCTGGCGAACACTGAAGCTTTCTTT
d_gene: TRBD2; j_gene: TRBJ2-7; abundance: -; v_gene: TRBV7-2; CDR3aa: CASRPRLAGVDEQYF; CDR3nt: TGTGCCAGCAGACCAAGACTAGCGGGAGTAGACGAGCAGTACTTC
d_gene: TRBD1; j_gene: TRBJ1-6; abundance: few; v_gene: TRBV2; CDR3aa: CASSPQGARNSPLHF; CDR3nt: TGTGCCAGCAGTCCCCAGGGGGCTCGGAATTCACCCCTCCACTTT